These 26 T cell receptor beta chains originate from one sample sequenced in a study of long-term antiretroviral therapy in people with HIV (dated by TCRdb to between 2021 and 2023). Sequencing of the TRB variable region was done with the immunoSEQ hsTCRB v3.0 assay at survey level resolution. TCRdb provides this immuneACCESS table in a form limited to in-frame rearrangements. Some clones are lacking; in checked studies, under half of them reflect an unresolved V gene, and why the rest are absent is not known. Here the sample has about 20,000 clones; around four fifths occur a single time. The biggest ten clones account for roughly 13% of the sample. Sequenced here: unsorted PBMCs, sampled 0.3 years after starting antiretroviral therapy. The source of these receptors is a woman aged 45-65 years with HIV.

The V and J genes are TRBV7-6 and TRBJ1-5; 10 bases line up with TRBD1. CDR1 SGHVS and CDR2 FNYEAQ come from the germline V gene. V trimming: 3 bases; J trimming: 4 bases; junction bases outside the gene matches: 3. The CDR3 totals 15 residues. CDR3 sequence reads: CASSFGTGENQPQHF. The CDR3, as DNA: TGTGCCAGCAGCTTCGGGACAGGGGAAAATCAGCCCCAGCATTTT.

The chain links TRBV5-5 to TRBJ1-2, with D possibly matching TRBD1 (6 bases). The CDR3 runs to 14 residues. V was pared by 4 bases and J by 8 bases, with 18 bases between. Germline V gives CDR1 SGHKS, CDR2 YYEKEE (reference sequence). The CDR3 DNA sequence: TGTGCCAGCAGCCTCAACCAGGGGAGTGCGGGCTACACCTTC. Residues: CASSLNQGSAGYTF.

CDR3 sequence reads: CASSGGRRGGHGYTF. For the CDR3, the DNA is TGTGCCAGCAGTGGTGGAAGGCGTGGGGGCCATGGCTACACCTTC. The chain couples TRBV25-1 to TRBJ1-2; D is perhaps TRBD1 (6 bases). The germline CDR1 and CDR2 sequences are MGHDK and SYGVNS. V was cut by 4 bases and J by 6 bases, with 18 bases left in between. This CDR3 is built from 15 residues.

V and J are TRBV30 and TRBJ2-7; D possibly matches TRBD1 or TRBD2 (5 bases each). The CDR3 contains 14 residues. Per the germline V gene, CDR1 is GTSNPN and CDR2 is SVGIG (reference sequence). Trimming removed 4 bases at V and 7 bases at J, with 20 bases between. The CDR3 DNA reads as TGTGCCTGGACTGATAAATCGGCAGGGAGTGAGCAGTACGTC. Translation gives CAWTDKSAGSEQYV.

The DNA of the CDR3 is TGTGCCAGCAGCCCGACCGGGACAGGCTTATATGGCTACACCTTC. This sequence encodes CASSPTGTGLYGYTF. The chain links TRBV7-2 to TRBJ1-2; TRBD1 matches at 8 bases. The CDR3 is made up of 15 amino acids. The ends lost 5 bases at V and 5 bases at J; junction bases unmatched: 10. Germline-derived CDR1 and CDR2 are SGHTA and FQGNSA. Together with reference TRBV7-2 and TRBJ1-2, the CDR3 gives the full variable domain: GAGVSQSPSNKVTEKGKDVELRCDPISGHTALYWYRQSLGQGLEFLIYFQGNSAPDKSGLPSDRFSAERTGGSVSTLTIQRTQQEDSAVYLCASSPTGTGLYGYTFGSGTRLTVV.

The chain recombines TRBV5-5 with TRBJ1-2; 7 bases align to TRBD1. The CDR3 consists of 15 residues. V lost 0 bases to trimming and J lost 8 bases; unmatched junction nucleotides: 10. Germline assignment: CDR1 SGHKS and CDR2 YYEKEE (reference sequence). The DNA for the CDR3 is TGTGCCAGCAGCTTGGAAGACAGGGCAGCGGGGGGCTACACCTTC. This translates into CASSLEDRAAGGYTF.

This clone has a single count. The chain uses TRBV18 and TRBJ1-2, with no clear D. V gave up 2 bases and J gave up 3 bases, with 7 bases separating them. There are 13 residues in the CDR3. The V gene's germline CDR1 is KGHSH and CDR2 LQKENI. The CDR3 here is CASSPGMYYGYTF. CDR3 DNA: TGTGCCAGCTCACCAGGGATGTACTATGGCTACACCTTC.

The chain couples TRBV7-9 to TRBJ2-4; D may be TRBD1 or TRBD2 (5 bases each). Trimming stripped 3 bases from V and 5 bases from J, with 11 bases between. The CDR3 runs 14 residues. Germline values: CDR1 SEHNR, CDR2 FQNEAQ (reference sequence). The CDR3 nucleotides read TGTGCCAGCAGCTTGCTCCAGGGAGAAAACATTCAGTACTTC. Protein product: CASSLLQGENIQYF. The complete variable domain, with remaining parts taken from reference TRBV7-9 and TRBJ2-4, reads DTGVSQNPRHKITKRGQNVTFRCDPISEHNRLYWYRQTLGQGPEFLTYFQNEAQLEKSRLLSDRFSAERPKGSFSTLEIQRTEQGDSAMYLCASSLLQGENIQYFGAGTRLSVL.

This clone was counted once. The V call is TRBV7-3, the J call TRBJ2-1; D is ambiguous. Germline assignment: CDR1 SGHTA and CDR2 FQGTGA. The V and J ends lost 2 bases and 8 bases respectively, with 10 bases between them. The CDR3 runs to 13 residues. CDR3 nucleotide sequence: TGTGCCAGCAGCTTAGGTCCTAGTGATGAGCAGTTCTTC. Amino acid sequence: CASSLGPSDEQFF.

This clone is a singleton in its sample. The chain recombines TRBV19 with TRBJ1-1; D is unresolved. The CDR3 totals 14 residues. Germline CDR1 and CDR2: LNHDA and SQIVND (reference sequence). The V and J ends lost 1 base and 1 base respectively, with 7 bases between them. The CDR3 DNA follows: TGTGCCAGTAGTATAGGGTTAGGGAACACTGAAGCTTTCTTT. Amino acid sequence: CASSIGLGNTEAFF.

The V gene is TRBV4-1, the J gene TRBJ1-4; D remains unclear. Trimming cost V 0 bases and J 8 bases, with 16 bases left between them. CDR1 MGHRA and CDR2 YSYEKL come from the germline V gene. CDR3 size: 16 residues. The CDR3, as DNA: TGCGCCAGCAGCCAAGATCGCCTGAGGGATTGGGAAAAACTGTTTTTT. This gives the protein CASSQDRLRDWEKLFF.

The chain employs TRBV30 and TRBJ1-3; D gene ambiguous. Germline V gene data show CDR1 as GTSNPN and CDR2 as SVGIG (reference sequence). V was clipped by 2 bases and J by 6 bases, with 8 bases between them. The CDR3 loop spans 12 amino acids. CDR3 region: CAWSSRLNTIYF. As DNA, the CDR3 is TGTGCCTGGAGTTCCAGGTTAAACACCATATATTTT.

V and J are TRBV5-1 and TRBJ2-1; no clear D gene. V was clipped by 2 bases and J by 7 bases, with 4 bases between them. Looked up from germline, CDR1 is SGHRS and CDR2 is YFSETQ. The CDR3 consists of 11 residues. DNA for the CDR3: TGCGCCAGCAGCTTAAATAATGAGCAGTTCTTC. This codes for CASSLNNEQFF.

This clone appeared a single time. The chain recombines TRBV10-2 with TRBJ2-4; D gene ambiguous. V lost 3 bases and J lost 2, with 8 bases in between. The CDR3 covers 14 residues. The V gene's germline CDR1 is WSHSY and CDR2 SAAADI. The DNA of the CDR3 is TGCGCCAGCAGTGAATTGCGGCCCAAAAACATTCAGTACTTC. Translated, it gives CASSELRPKNIQYF.

The J gene is TRBJ1-5, the V gene TRBV2; 10 bases agree with TRBD1. The CDR3 spans 15 residues. Trimming at V came to 6 bases and at J to 6 bases, leaving 8 bases not matched to a gene. Looked up from germline, CDR1 is SNHLY and CDR2 is FYNNEI. This CDR3 is CASSKEGQGGQPQHF. The CDR3 nucleotides are TGTGCCAGCAGCAAAGAAGGACAGGGGGGTCAGCCCCAGCATTTT.

CDR3: CASRAVSYNEQFF. DNA of the CDR3: TGTGCCAGCAGGGCTGTCTCCTACAATGAGCAGTTCTTC. The chain combines TRBV6-1 with TRBJ2-1; D not certain. V was pared by 6 bases and J by 0 bases, with 6 bases between. This CDR3 is built from 13 residues. The germline gives CDR1 MNHNS, CDR2 SASEGT.

The genes are TRBV6-1 and TRBJ2-5; D possibly corresponds to TRBD2 (6 bases). The CDR3 length is 14 residues. V was pared by 7 bases and J by 7 bases, with 19 bases between. Per the germline V gene, CDR1 is MNHNS and CDR2 is SASEGT. In DNA form, the CDR3 reads TGTGCCAGCACCCTAGGAGGGGCCCGGGGGACCCAGTACTTC. Protein product: CASTLGGARGTQYF.

This clone was counted a single time. The rearrangement joins TRBV7-2 to TRBJ1-3, with D possibly being TRBD1 (5 bases). This CDR3 contains 14 residues. Germline CDR1 SGHTA, CDR2 FQGNSA. Between the trimmed V and J ends, which lost 1 base and 3 bases, there was a span of 7 bases. The CDR3 loop reads CASSLETVGNTIYF. The DNA of the CDR3 is TGTGCCAGCAGCTTAGAGACAGTTGGAAACACCATATATTTT.

The chain has TRBV19 and TRBJ1-2; 8 bases align to TRBD1. Trimming removed 3 bases from V and 4 bases from J; junction bases left unmatched: 7. Per germline, CDR1 LNHDA and CDR2 SQIVND (reference sequence). The CDR3 extends over 15 amino acids. The CDR3 spells CASSMSPGGVYGYTF. CDR3 sequence (DNA): TGTGCCAGTAGTATGTCGCCAGGGGGCGTCTATGGCTACACCTTC.

V is TRBV19 and J is TRBJ1-6; D is uncertain. V lost 5 bases and J lost 4, with 12 bases in between. Germline CDR1 LNHDA, CDR2 SQIVND (reference sequence). This CDR3 contains 15 residues. CDR3 sequence: CASSLEADYNSPLHF. The DNA for the CDR3 is TGTGCCAGTAGTTTGGAAGCGGATTATAATTCACCCCTCCACTTT. Combining the CDR3 with reference TRBV19 and TRBJ1-6 gives the whole variable domain DGGITQSPKYLFRKEGQNVTLSCEQNLNHDAMYWYRQDPGQGLRLIYYSQIVNDFQKGDIAEGYSVSREKKESFPLTVTSAQKNPTAFYLCASSLEADYNSPLHFGNGTRLTVT.

The rearrangement uses TRBV6-5 and TRBJ2-1; no clear D gene. The CDR3 contains 15 residues. V lost 6 bases and J 4 bases, leaving 16 bases between the germline ends. The V gene's germline CDR1 is MNHEY and CDR2 SVGAGI. DNA of the CDR3: TGTGCCAGCAGCCCGGTGGGTGGATTATACAATGAGCAGTTCTTC. It yields the protein CASSPVGGLYNEQFF.

This clone is labeled medium-sized. The J gene is TRBJ2-2, the V gene TRBV7-3, with D unresolved. V was clipped by 5 bases and J by 3 bases, with 10 bases between them. CDR1 is SGHTA, CDR2 FQGTGA, per germline. The CDR3 is 14 amino acids. The CDR3 region is CASSLNSYTGELFF. The CDR3 bases are TGTGCCAGCAGCCTTAACAGTTACACCGGGGAGCTGTTTTTT.

The rearrangement uses TRBV7-9 and TRBJ1-2; no clear D gene. Per the germline V gene, CDR1 is SEHNR and CDR2 is FQNEAQ (reference sequence). V was cut by 5 bases and J by 0 bases, with 19 bases left in between. This CDR3 is built from 17 residues. The CDR3 reads CASSGTRGKVANYGYTF. CDR3 DNA sequence: TGTGCCAGCAGCGGAACGCGAGGGAAGGTAGCTAACTATGGCTACACCTTC.

The chain carries TRBV29-1 and TRBJ2-2; TRBD1 aligns across 7 bases. Trimming removed 8 bases from V and 0 bases from J; junction bases left unmatched: 3. CDR3 length equals 13 residues. Germline V gene sequence: CDR1 SQVTM, CDR2 ANQGSEA. The DNA of the CDR3 is TGCAGCCCGACAGGGACGAACACCGGGGAGCTGTTTTTT. Translating it yields CSPTGTNTGELFF.

The chain joins TRBV5-1 to TRBJ1-3; D is unresolved. The V and J ends lost 4 bases and 8 bases respectively, with 13 bases between them. Germline loops: CDR1 SGHRS, CDR2 YFSETQ. The CDR3 covers 13 residues. CDR3 loop: CASSRAFPDTIYF. The DNA for the CDR3 is TGCGCCAGCAGCCGGGCTTTCCCGGACACCATATATTTT.

In this sample, this clone turned up once. This chain uses TRBV27 with TRBJ2-5, with 8 bases lining up with TRBD2. CDR1 and CDR2 (germline): MNHEY, SMNVEV (reference sequence). The CDR3 has 14 amino acids. V dropped 4 bases and J dropped 5; count of bases not matched to a gene: 6. CDR3: CASSSGTRGETQYF. The CDR3 nucleotides are TGTGCCAGCAGTTCCGGGACTAGGGGTGAGACCCAGTACTTC.